This TCR beta chain was documented in a study of cytomegalovirus exposure and HLA in healthy donors. The assay was immunoSEQ multiplex PCR, and TCRdb's table has in-frame clones only and misses some. The top ten clones hold 1.3% of a sample with about 65,000 clones, about 90% of them seen once. V lost 7 bases and J 2 bases, leaving 10 bases between the germline ends. Germline V gives CDR1 SEHNR, CDR2 FQNEAQ (reference sequence). The CDR3 extends over 13 amino acids. The chain joins TRBV7-9 to TRBJ2-3, with D tentatively TRBD2 (5 bases). This receptor was obtained from a woman between 18 and 30 years old in good health and CMV-seronegative. Source material: PBMCs. CDR3 protein: CASNGEYTDTQYF. In DNA, the CDR3 is TGTGCCAGCAACGGGGAGTACACAGATACGCAGTATTTT.